The present TCR beta chain was sequenced within a study of T cell responses to AZD1222 COVID-19 vaccine. Study-wide points: Clonal diversity may have been underestimated, and the donors were mostly white British, with more females than males.

A word on this clone: The antigen is undetermined.

TCRdb keeps only in-frame clones here, not all; method: immunoSEQ multiplex PCR. This table holds some 97,000 clones, over 75% found once. Germline values: CDR1 SGHTA, CDR2 FQGTGA. V lost 2 bases and J 4 bases, leaving 6 bases between the germline ends. The CDR3 extends over 13 amino acids. This specimen consisted of peripheral blood, obtained on day 0 of MenACWY control vaccination. This TCR was recovered from an adult in good health. V usage is TRBV7-3 and J usage is TRBJ1-3; D uncertain. CDR3 sequence (DNA): TGTGCCAGCAGCTTAGGTCAAGGAAACACCATATATTTT. Its protein is CASSLGQGNTIYF.